Listed below are T cell receptor beta chains from one sample, sequenced in a study of blood T cells in healthy people across ages. TCRdb re-called the 5' RACE reads through MiXCR, storing one row per CDR3 protein. In the table there are some 850,000 distinct CDR3 sequences, around 24% of which are singletons. The same data also went into a second study, on T cells of mothers and their children.

The specimen sequenced was blood. Receptors were obtained from a boy aged 5 to 17 in good health. Each CDR3 is given with its conserved first and last residue. Each record gives: V gene, J gene, clone size, CDR3 protein. Only part of the rows carry a size: once, few, many, or a class if the clone is expanded.

>TRBV25-1|TRBJ1-2|NA
CASAPIEGRNYGYTF
>TRBV20-1|TRBJ2-5|NA
CSARDTERGYQETQYF
>TRBV7-3|TRBJ2-1|NA
CASSSSPLAPYNEQFF
>TRBV5-1|TRBJ2-3|few
CASSPRLAGGGDTQYF
>TRBV7-9|NA|NA
CASSPGGVVSDEQFF
>TRBV10-3|TRBJ1-2|few
CAISETGQGKMGYTF
>TRBV6-1|TRBJ2-5|NA
CASSVDRGQGTQYF
>TRBV20-1|NA|NA
CSARPGGKNEQFF
>TRBV20-1|TRBJ2-5|few
CSARDLFKGPGVETQYF
>TRBV3-1|TRBJ2-7|few
CANSRQESKGEQYF
>TRBV6-1|TRBJ2-2|NA
CASSRARDTTGELFF
>TRBV9|TRBJ2-1|NA
CASSGGGSSRIYNEQFF
>TRBV9|TRBJ2-5|few
CASSPSGVAGLETQYF
>TRBV7-3|TRBJ2-1|once
CASSRDGGYEQFF
>TRBV27|TRBJ2-1|NA
CASSPGTSGKNEQFF
>TRBV7-7|TRBJ2-5|NA
CASSLGRGGNQETQYF
>TRBV11-3|TRBJ2-3|NA
CASSFQGTTDTQYF
>TRBV5-4|TRBJ1-1|few
CANSLAAGDTEAFF
>TRBV15|NA|few
CATSRDFLTGGAYEQYF
>TRBV5-1|TRBJ1-1|few
CASGLRQGNTEAFF
>TRBV29-1|TRBJ2-2|few
CSVPSGERGAGELFF
>TRBV11-1|NA|few
CASSLRQFHSYEQYF
>TRBV5-1|TRBJ2-4|NA
CASSLGGGTTKNIQYF
>TRBV5-1|TRBJ2-1|NA
CASNPRRTGGNEQFF
>TRBV28|NA|NA
CATSSDISYEQYF
>TRBV3-1|TRBJ2-1|few
CASSQGKILAGGHEQFF
>TRBV7-2|TRBJ1-1|few
CASSLVGTGEAFF
>TRBV15|TRBJ1-4|NA
CATSRGGGGANEKLFF
>TRBV6-6|TRBJ1-4|few
CASRFYPNEKLFF
>TRBV2|TRBJ1-6|NA
CASSEGDERYNSPLHF
>TRBV13|NA|NA
CASSLGAVGYNEQFF
>TRBV20-1|TRBJ2-3|NA
CSAPVSASTDTQYF
>TRBV28|NA|NA
CASSFSTGGDEQYF
>TRBV4-1|NA|NA
CASSQVPGSSYEQYF
>TRBV27|TRBJ2-4|few
CASGKGLSAKNIQCF
>TRBV29-1|TRBJ2-4|NA
CSVESPEGQGTKNIQYF
>TRBV5-1|TRBJ1-4|NA
CASSSSGTANEELFF
>TRBV4-2|TRBJ2-3|once
CASSQEGQWADTQYF
>TRBV2|TRBJ2-3|NA
CASSSGLANTDTQYF
>TRBV25-1|TRBJ2-5|NA
CASSEGLAFETQYF
>TRBV2|TRBJ2-3|once
CASRPGGSADTQYF
>TRBV6-5|TRBJ1-1|NA
CASIIGPEAFF
>TRBV6-1|TRBJ1-2|NA
CASSPRPTGFSPLNYGYTF
>TRBV2|TRBJ1-1|few
CASTGVGDTEAFF
>TRBV2|TRBJ1-2|NA
CASPVGGRNYGYTF
>TRBV6-5|TRBJ1-2|NA
CASSGRIGELGYTF
>TRBV24-1|TRBJ1-1|NA
CATSDPAPGGILIQMNTEAFF
>TRBV12-3/TRBV12-4|TRBJ2-1|once
CASSKGPGGRGEQFF
>TRBV28|TRBJ2-4|NA
CASSRQGLKGAKNIQYF
>TRBV3-1|TRBJ1-2|few
CASSQEGVRGYTF
>TRBV6-2/TRBV6-3|TRBJ2-3|few
CASTGAGGPDTQYF
>TRBV12-3/TRBV12-4|TRBJ1-6|few
CASTSRTGNSPLHF
>TRBV12-3/TRBV12-4|TRBJ1-4|few
CASGRGSNEKLFF
>TRBV5-1|TRBJ2-1|NA
CASRGTGIYNEQFF